This record looks at one TCR beta chain sequence and its context. Its specificity is unknown. This CDR3 has 13 residues. Germline assignment: CDR1 KGHSH and CDR2 LQKENI. V dropped 3 bases and J dropped 8 bases, with 13 bases sitting between them. This entry comes from a study of CD8 T cells in Susac syndrome. Study summary: When blood was drawn, the patients with Susac syndrome were therapy-naive, on corticosteroids, or on intravenous immunoglobulin alone. Study observations and caveats: The study found that Susac CD8+ clonal expansion peaked in TEMRA cells and active patients.

TEMRA cells underwent FACS enrichment and CD8+ and CD4+ T cells underwent negative isolation. The RNA input was roughly 0.5 to 1 ug, and it was reverse transcribed with random hexamers. Coverage of TCR beta CDR3 amplification by immunoSEQ multiplex PCR extended to 54 Vbeta and 13 Jbeta. In TCRdb, the immunoSEQ multiplex PCR reads were re-called with MiXCR into one record per CDR3 protein. Of 100,000 to 150,000 distinct CDR3 sequences listed, over 85% are singletons. The V call is TRBV18, the J call TRBJ1-1; D gene unclear. This TCR was recovered from a human donor with Susac syndrome. The sequenced sample was CD8+ T cells from PBMCs. Here the CDR3 reads CASSPLRADEAFF. The CDR3 DNA reads TGTGCCAGCTCACCTCTTAGAGCCGACGAAGCTTTCTTT.